A single sample gave rise to the 27 T cell receptor beta chains below, sequenced in a study of long-term antiretroviral therapy in people with HIV. The immunoSEQ assay was v3.0, run at survey level. TCRdb's copy holds only in-frame clones and misses some; the assay was immunoSEQ multiplex PCR. The sample has roughly 23,000 clones; more than 65% are singletons. The material sequenced was unsorted PBMCs, taken 0.1 years before starting antiretroviral therapy. These receptors came from a man younger than 35 with HIV.

This chain connects TRBV6-4 to TRBJ2-1; TRBD2 aligns across 10 bases. J gave up 6 bases and V 3 bases, and 5 bases lay outside the gene matches. The CDR3 is made up of 15 amino acids. CDR1 is MRHNA, CDR2 SNTAGT, per germline. For the CDR3, the DNA is TGTGCCAGCAGTGAACGACTAGCGGGTAGCAATGAGCAGTTCTTC. This gives the protein CASSERLAGSNEQFF.

J is TRBJ2-1 and V is TRBV4-3; weak D call: TRBD1 (5 bases). The CDR3 is 15 amino acids. In germline, CDR1 is LGHNA, CDR2 YSLEER. V lost 3 bases and J 1 base, leaving 10 bases between the germline ends. CDR3 nucleotide sequence: TGCGCCAGCAGCCAGGACCAGGGATCCTACAATGAGCAGTTCTTC. Amino acids: CASSQDQGSYNEQFF.

V usage is TRBV7-8 and J usage is TRBJ1-3; D remains ambiguous. CDR3 length: 13 residues. Germline lookup yields CDR1 SGHVS and CDR2 FQNEAQ. V was pared by 3 bases and J by 0 bases, with 3 bases between. The CDR3 sequence is CASSFRSGNTIYF. Written as DNA, the CDR3 is TGTGCCAGCAGCTTCCGCTCTGGAAACACCATATATTTT. The whole variable domain, remainder taken from reference TRBV7-8 and TRBJ1-3, is GAGVSQSPRYKVAKRGQDVALRCDPISGHVSLFWYQQALGQGPEFLTYFQNEAQLDKSGLPSDRFFAERPEGSVSTLKIQRTQQEDSAVYLCASSFRSGNTIYFGEGSWLTVV.

The chain recombines TRBV6-1 with TRBJ2-7; perhaps TRBD1 as D (5 bases). The V end was cut by 4 bases, the J end by 3 bases, with 10 bases between. The CDR3 runs to 13 residues. Germline V gene lookup returns CDR1 MNHNS and CDR2 SASEGT. CDR3 loop: CASSGQWDYEQYF. The CDR3 nucleotides are TGTGCCAGCAGTGGACAGTGGGACTACGAGCAGTACTTC.

The chain joins TRBV7-9 to TRBJ2-3; D is unresolved. V was trimmed by 4 bases and J by 6 bases, leaving 17 bases between them. This CDR3 is built from 15 residues. CDR1 and CDR2 (germline): SEHNR, FQNEAQ (reference sequence). CDR3 sequence (DNA): TGTGCCAGCAGCTCCTACACCGCTGGCATGGATACGCAGTATTTT. Its translation is CASSSYTAGMDTQYF.

The CDR3 sequence is CASSYEWLSSYEQYF. CDR3 nucleotides: TGTGCCAGCAGTTACGAGTGGCTAAGCTCCTACGAGCAGTACTTC. The chain recombines TRBV6-5 with TRBJ2-7; D remains ambiguous. The CDR3 covers 15 residues. Trimming pared 2 bases from V and 0 bases from J, leaving 11 bases between. Germline V gene lookup returns CDR1 MNHEY and CDR2 SVGAGI.

This clone has only a few counts. The chain couples TRBV5-1 to TRBJ2-2; unclear D gene. The germline V and J ends were trimmed by 2 bases and 6 bases, with 8 bases remaining between them. The CDR3 has 13 amino acids. CDR1 is SGHRS, CDR2 YFSETQ, per germline. The CDR3 sequence is CASSLTFSGELFF. For the CDR3, the DNA is TGCGCCAGCAGCTTAACGTTCTCCGGGGAGCTGTTTTTT.

The V and J genes are TRBV9 and TRBJ2-1, with 11 bases matching TRBD2. The trim removed 3 bases at V and 6 bases at J, leaving 5 bases unmatched. Germline V lookup: CDR1 SGDLS, CDR2 YYNGEE. The CDR3 is 15 amino acids. The CDR3: CASSGGTSGSNEQFF. In nucleotides, the CDR3 is TGTGCCAGCAGCGGTGGGACTAGCGGAAGCAATGAGCAGTTCTTC.

This clone has only one observation. The chain carries TRBV7-3 and TRBJ2-7, with 7 bases matching TRBD1. With V trimmed by 5 bases and J by 4 bases, 8 bases remained unmatched. Germline assignment: CDR1 SGHTA and CDR2 FQGTGA. The CDR3 loop spans 14 amino acids. The CDR3 loop is CASSPTGTAYEQYF. DNA of the CDR3: TGTGCCAGCAGCCCCACCGGGACAGCGTACGAGCAGTACTTC.

The chain joins TRBV29-1 to TRBJ1-2; maybe TRBD1 (6 bases). Germline V gene data show CDR1 as SQVTM and CDR2 as ANQGSEA. Trimming cost V 7 bases and J 8 bases, with 20 bases left between them. The CDR3 is 13 residues long. CDR3 residues: CSAYRDRSTGYTF. The CDR3 coding sequence is TGCAGCGCATACAGGGACCGATCGACCGGCTACACCTTC. The whole variable domain, filled in from reference TRBV29-1 and TRBJ1-2, reads SAVISQKPSRDICQRGTSLTIQCQVDSQVTMMFWYRQQPGQSLTLIATANQGSEATYESGFVIDKFPISRPNLTFSTLTVSNMSPEDSSIYLCSAYRDRSTGYTFGSGTRLTVV.

V gene TRBV5-1 combines with J gene TRBJ2-3; D possibly uses TRBD1 or TRBD2 (5 bases each). This CDR3 has 15 amino acids. Germline CDR1 SGHRS, CDR2 YFSETQ. The V end was cut by 0 bases, the J end by 2 bases, with 10 bases between. The CDR3 reads CASSLVGGPTDTQYF. For the CDR3, the DNA is TGCGCCAGCAGCTTGGTTGGGGGTCCCACAGATACGCAGTATTTT.

The genes are TRBV9 and TRBJ2-1; 9 nucleotides agree with TRBD2. The CDR3 totals 15 residues. The V gene's germline CDR1 is SGDLS and CDR2 YYNGEE. V was pared by 0 bases and J by 7 bases, with 5 bases of the junction left unmatched. The CDR3 DNA reads as TGTGCCAGCAGCGTAGGGCTAGCGGGAACAAATGAGCAGTTCTTC. It specifies CASSVGLAGTNEQFF.

The chain uses TRBV6-5 and TRBJ2-2, with D perhaps matching TRBD1 or TRBD2 (5 bases each). In germline, CDR1 is MNHEY, CDR2 SVGAGI. V gave up 6 bases and J gave up 4 bases, with 15 bases separating them. This CDR3 has 15 amino acids. CDR3 sequence: CASSMRGWGTGELFF. CDR3 coding DNA: TGTGCCAGCAGCATGAGGGGCTGGGGCACCGGGGAGCTGTTTTTT.

CDR3 in amino acids: CASSVAGGNYGYTF. CDR3 sequence (DNA): TGTGCCAGCAGCGTAGCCGGGGGTAACTATGGCTACACCTTC. The V call is TRBV9, the J call TRBJ1-2, with D possibly matching TRBD1 (5 bases). Germline V lookup: CDR1 SGDLS, CDR2 YYNGEE. V dropped 0 bases and J dropped 1 base, with 7 bases sitting between them. The CDR3 consists of 14 residues.

This clone was seen a single time. V is TRBV28 and J is TRBJ2-3; perhaps TRBD1 as D (6 bases). V gave up 2 bases and J gave up 3 bases, with 9 bases separating them. Germline CDR1 MDHEN, CDR2 SYDVKM. The CDR3 loop spans 14 amino acids. The CDR3 nucleotides read TGTGCCAGCAGTTTAGCAGGGGCGACAGATACGCAGTATTTT. It codes for CASSLAGATDTQYF.

V is TRBV5-6 and J is TRBJ2-5; D possibly corresponds to TRBD1 (5 bases). CDR1 is SGHDT, CDR2 YYEEEE, per germline. V was shortened by 4 bases and J by 5 bases, with 27 bases between the two germline ends. The CDR3 extends over 18 amino acids. Here the CDR3 reads CASSPHPPTSGIHETQYF. In DNA, the CDR3 is TGTGCCAGCAGCCCCCACCCCCCCACATCAGGGATCCACGAGACCCAGTACTTC.

This rearrangement joins TRBV28 to TRBJ1-5, with D uncertain. The CDR3 covers 15 residues. V lost 2 bases and J lost 1, with 9 bases in between. The germline CDR1 and CDR2 sequences are MDHEN and SYDVKM. This chain's CDR3 is CASSLKGISNQPQHF. CDR3 in DNA: TGTGCCAGCAGTTTAAAAGGGATCAGCAATCAGCCCCAGCATTTT.

V is TRBV7-3 and J is TRBJ2-2, with a weak D call TRBD1 (5 bases). Germline V gives CDR1 SGHTA, CDR2 FQGTGA. CDR3 length equals 16 residues. V shed 1 base and J shed 2 bases, with 11 bases lying between them. For the CDR3, the DNA is TGTGCCAGCAGCTTAAGGCAGGGCGATAACACCGGGGAGCTGTTTTTT. Its protein is CASSLRQGDNTGELFF.

This clone was observed a handful of times. The rearrangement links TRBV4-1 to TRBJ2-7; 14 positions agree with TRBD2. Germline lookup yields CDR1 MGHRA and CDR2 YSYEKL. The V segment lost 2 bases and the J segment 3 bases; nucleotides outside the gene matches: 3. This CDR3 has 16 amino acids. The CDR3, as DNA: TGCGCCAGCAGCCAAATCGGGACTAGCGGGAGCTACGAGCAGTACTTC. Translating it yields CASSQIGTSGSYEQYF.

V gene TRBV7-3 combines with J gene TRBJ2-7; tentatively, D is TRBD2 (5 bases). There are 16 residues in the CDR3. V was trimmed by 5 bases and J by 0 bases, leaving 17 bases between them. Germline lookup yields CDR1 SGHTA and CDR2 FQGTGA. The CDR3 here is CASSLFGVSGSYEQYF. The CDR3 bases are TGTGCCAGCAGCCTCTTCGGGGTCTCGGGCTCCTACGAGCAGTACTTC.

In nucleotides, the CDR3 is TGTGCCAGCAGAAGGAGGATCGGGGAGCTGTTTTTT. This translates into CASRRRIGELFF. The chain uses TRBV5-8 and TRBJ2-2; D may be TRBD2 (5 bases). The CDR3 sequence is 12 residues long. V gave up 5 bases and J gave up 7 bases, with 9 bases separating them. CDR1 SGHTS and CDR2 YDEGEE come from the germline V gene.

The chain combines TRBV30 with TRBJ2-7, with TRBD2 as a possible D gene (6 bases). This CDR3 comprises 17 residues. V lost 1 base to trimming and J lost 4 bases, with 23 bases between them. Germline loops: CDR1 GTSNPN, CDR2 SVGIG (reference sequence). The CDR3 sequence: CAWSGGTRGVFHYEQYF. CDR3 sequence (DNA): TGTGCCTGGAGTGGAGGGACTCGGGGCGTCTTTCATTACGAGCAGTACTTC.

As to this clone: Compared with germline, one end of the junction differs, possibly owing to a read error. This chain uses TRBV5-1 with TRBJ2-4; 7 positions match TRBD1. Germline CDR1 reads SGHRS; CDR2 reads YFSETQ. The CDR3 is 13 amino acids. The DNA of the CDR3 is TGCGCCAGCAGCTCTAATGATGACAGGGCACCCCACTTC. This translates into CASSSNDDRAPHF.

The chain uses TRBV19 and TRBJ1-1; a weak D match, TRBD1 (5 bases). The CDR3 length is 17 residues. Between the trimmed V and J ends, which lost 7 bases and 1 base, there was a span of 22 bases. CDR1 is LNHDA and CDR2 is SQIVND in the germline V gene (reference sequence). In DNA form, the CDR3 reads TGTGCCAGTATGGCGGACGGGGTTTTCGGGGGGAACACTGAAGCTTTCTTT. Its protein product is CASMADGVFGGNTEAFF.

This clone has just one count. This rearrangement joins TRBV28 to TRBJ2-7; 10 positions match TRBD1. The V and J ends lost 4 bases and 5 bases, in that order; junction bases with no gene match: 5. Germline CDR1 reads MDHEN; CDR2 reads SYDVKM. The CDR3 spans 14 residues. The CDR3 coding sequence is TGTGCCAGCAGTTCGACAGGGGGCGGGCACGAGCAGTACTTC. It codes for CASSSTGGGHEQYF.

The chain has TRBV10-3 and TRBJ2-5, with D uncertain. V was pared by 3 bases and J by 5 bases, with 22 bases between. Per the germline V gene, CDR1 is ENHRY and CDR2 is SYGVKD. The CDR3 totals 17 residues. The DNA of the CDR3 is TGTGCCATCAGTGACGGATCTCGGAGAAGGGTAGGGGAGACCCAGTACTTC. Protein product: CAISDGSRRRVGETQYF.

This chain connects TRBV6-5 to TRBJ1-2; TRBD1 agrees at 7 bases. This CDR3 is 14 amino acids long. Germline V lookup: CDR1 MNHEY, CDR2 SVGAGI. J lost 8 bases, V lost 5 bases, and 11 bases had no gene match. The CDR3 sequence is CASSHPGQRKGYTF. As DNA, the CDR3 is TGTGCCAGCAGTCACCCGGGACAGCGGAAGGGCTACACCTTC.